These 21 T cell receptor beta chains share one sample of origin, sequenced in a study of blood T cell repertoires in COVID-19. The table came from immunoSEQ multiplex PCR; TCRdb's copy has only in-frame clones and leaves some out. This table holds more than 95,000 clones, 75% to 90% found once. The source material was peripheral blood. The receptor set was obtained from a man aged 25 to 40 with acute or convalescent COVID-19.

V is TRBV3-1 (or the pseudogene TRBV3-2) and J is TRBJ2-3; a weak D match, TRBD1 (5 bases). The length of the CDR3 is 14 residues. Germline V CDR1 and CDR2: LGHDT, YNNKEL (reference sequence). V lost 7 bases and J lost 3, with 14 bases in between. The CDR3 sequence: CASNLGSGTDTQYF. In DNA, the CDR3 is TGTGCCAGCAACTTAGGCTCAGGGACAGATACGCAGTATTTT.

Sample share makes this clone medium-sized. This chain connects TRBV10-1 to TRBJ2-1; 12 bases fit TRBD2. The CDR3 runs to 17 residues. V lost 2 bases and J lost 1; bases outside the gene matches: 3. Germline values: CDR1 WNHNN, CDR2 SYGVQD (reference sequence). The CDR3 is CASSEGLAGPSYNEQFF. The CDR3 DNA is TGCGCCAGCAGTGAGGGACTAGCGGGACCATCCTACAATGAGCAGTTCTTC.

CDR3 coding DNA: TGTGCCAGCAGCCTGCGACAGTACGATGAGCAGTTCTTC. It codes for CASSLRQYDEQFF. This sequence joins TRBV7-9 and TRBJ2-1; D possibly corresponds to TRBD1 (5 bases). Between the trimmed V and J ends, which lost 5 bases and 8 bases, there was a span of 13 bases. From germline, CDR1 is SEHNR and CDR2 FQNEAQ (reference sequence). The CDR3 is made up of 13 amino acids.

V and J are TRBV6-2 or TRBV6-3 and TRBJ1-5; 9 positions agree with TRBD1. Per the germline V gene, CDR1 is MNHEY and CDR2 is SVGEGT. CDR3 size: 17 residues. V was pared by 5 bases and J by 2 bases, with 10 bases of the junction left unmatched. The CDR3 here is CASSSLNRGPGNQPQHF. CDR3 bases: TGTGCCAGCAGTAGCCTCAACAGGGGGCCGGGCAATCAGCCCCAGCATTTT.

The chain couples TRBV5-6 to TRBJ2-7, with no clear D. The CDR3 contains 15 residues. V gave up 4 bases and J gave up 2 bases, with 16 bases separating them. The germline CDR1 and CDR2 sequences are SGHDT and YYEEEE. DNA of the CDR3: TGTGCCAGCAGCCCGCACCTTGAGGCAACCTACGAGCAGTACGTC. This translates into CASSPHLEATYEQYV.

V and J are TRBV24-1 and TRBJ2-3, with 10 nucleotides matching TRBD2. The germline CDR1 and CDR2 sequences are KGHDR and SFDVKD. J lost 4 bases, V lost 3 bases, and 3 bases had no gene match. The CDR3 runs to 15 residues. The CDR3 coding sequence is TGTGCCACCAGTGATGCTAGCGGGGGCGCAGATACGCAGTATTTT. Protein: CATSDASGGADTQYF.

This rearrangement joins TRBV29-1 to TRBJ2-1; TRBD2 aligns across 10 bases. The germline V gene has CDR1 SQVTM and CDR2 ANQGSEA. The CDR3 totals 13 residues. V was pared by 4 bases and J by 13 bases, with 10 bases of the junction left unmatched. CDR3 bases: TGCAGCGTTGGATCTAGCGGGAGCGCCGTACAGTTCTTC. Translated, it gives CSVGSSGSAVQFF.

The rearrangement joins TRBV11-3 to TRBJ2-1; D might be TRBD2 (6 bases). The CDR3 covers 15 residues. CDR1 and CDR2 from the germline V gene are SGHNT and YENEEA. Between the trimmed V and J ends, which lost 5 bases and 4 bases, there was a span of 15 bases. In DNA, the CDR3 is TGTGCCAGCAGCGACCAGTCGGGGGTATACAATGAGCAGTTCTTC. Encoded protein: CASSDQSGVYNEQFF.

The CDR3 DNA reads as TGTGCCAGCAGCTTAGTAGCGGGGGGGTCCGACGACACAGATACGCAGTATTTT. Translated, it gives CASSLVAGGSDDTDTQYF. The V gene is TRBV13, the J gene TRBJ2-3; 11 nucleotides agree with TRBD2. CDR1 PRHDT and CDR2 FYEKMQ come from the germline V gene (reference sequence). The CDR3 has 18 amino acids. The junction had 8 bases not matched to a gene; V was cut back by 1 base and J by 2 bases.

This rearrangement joins TRBV27 to TRBJ2-1; TRBD1 agrees at 11 bases. CDR1 and CDR2 (germline): MNHEY, SMNVEV (reference sequence). The CDR3 consists of 13 residues. The ends lost 6 bases at V and 7 bases at J; junction bases unmatched: 2. CDR3 region: CASRGQGGNEQFF. CDR3 bases: TGTGCCAGCAGGGGACAGGGGGGTAATGAGCAGTTCTTC.

The chain carries TRBV5-5 and TRBJ1-2, with 11 bases that match TRBD1. The CDR3 is made up of 15 amino acids. CDR1 and CDR2 from the germline V gene are SGHKS and YYEKEE (reference sequence). Trimming removed 3 bases from V and 8 bases from J; junction bases left unmatched: 9. The CDR3 protein is CASSSRDRGVGGYTF. The CDR3 coding sequence is TGTGCCAGCAGCTCCAGGGACAGGGGGGTGGGAGGCTACACCTTC.

The chain couples TRBV18 to TRBJ1-1; D uncertain. This CDR3 is built from 14 residues. V lost 3 bases and J 1 base, leaving 9 bases between the germline ends. CDR1 KGHSH and CDR2 LQKENI come from the germline V gene. CDR3 region: CASSPLAGNTEAFF. The CDR3 DNA reads as TGTGCCAGCTCACCCCTGGCGGGGAACACTGAAGCTTTCTTT.

The chain employs TRBV25-1 and TRBJ2-7; tentative D call: TRBD1 (7 bases). Trimming cost V 7 bases and J 0 bases, with 22 bases left between them. In germline, CDR1 is MGHDK, CDR2 SYGVNS. The length of the CDR3 is 17 residues. The CDR3: CASINGAGQLHSYEQYV. DNA of the CDR3: TGTGCCAGCATTAACGGCGCGGGACAGCTACACTCCTACGAGCAGTACGTC.

This chain uses TRBV2 with TRBJ1-2; TRBD1 aligns across 12 bases. With V trimmed by 9 bases and J by 12 bases, 11 bases remained unmatched. The germline V gene has CDR1 SNHLY and CDR2 FYNNEI. The CDR3 is 13 amino acids. CDR3 loop: CARQYGTGGTHTF. The CDR3 DNA follows: TGTGCCAGGCAATACGGGACAGGGGGCACCCACACCTTC.

The chain joins TRBV10-3 to TRBJ2-3; a weak D match, TRBD1 (7 bases). V shed 0 bases and J shed 2 bases, with 12 bases lying between them. Germline V gene lookup returns CDR1 ENHRY and CDR2 SYGVKD. This CDR3 has 16 residues. The CDR3 is CAISESQGGATDTQYF. CDR3 nucleotides: TGTGCCATCAGTGAGTCTCAGGGGGGCGCCACAGATACGCAGTATTTT.

V and J are TRBV7-2 and TRBJ2-5, with D maybe TRBD1 (5 bases). This CDR3 has 15 amino acids. Per germline, CDR1 SGHTA and CDR2 FQGNSA. V was pared by 5 bases and J by 0 bases, with 13 bases between. CDR3 amino acids: CASSRHLQDQETQYF. CDR3 sequence (DNA): TGTGCCAGCAGCCGGCACCTACAGGACCAAGAGACCCAGTACTTC. Full variable domain (rest looked up from reference TRBV7-2 and TRBJ2-5): GAGVSQSPSNKVTEKGKDVELRCDPISGHTALYWYRQSLGQGLEFLIYFQGNSAPDKSGLPSDRFSAERTGGSVSTLTIQRTQQEDSAVYLCASSRHLQDQETQYFGPGTRLLVL.

The V call is TRBV2, the J call TRBJ2-3, with a weak D call TRBD2 (7 bases). This CDR3 has 15 amino acids. Germline assignment: CDR1 SNHLY and CDR2 FYNNEI. Trimming took 5 bases from V and 0 from J, leaving 12 bases between them. The CDR3 DNA follows: TGTGCCAGCAGTAAGCGGGACATAAGCACAGATACGCAGTATTTT. Translated, it gives CASSKRDISTDTQYF.

For the CDR3, the DNA is TGTGCCACCAGCAGAGATATCGGGCGTAGCGGGGGCCTGGGAGAGACCCAGTACTTC. Its translation: CATSRDIGRSGGLGETQYF. The V and J genes are TRBV15 and TRBJ2-5, with 9 bases that match TRBD2. The germline CDR1 and CDR2 sequences are LNHNV and YYDKDF (reference sequence). The CDR3 consists of 19 residues. V lost 0 bases, J lost 4 bases, and 15 bases stayed unmatched.

This rearrangement joins TRBV6-1 to TRBJ2-3, with TRBD2 matching over 9 bases. Trimming cost V 3 bases and J 6 bases; bases outside gene matches: 10. CDR1 and CDR2 from the germline V gene are MNHNS and SASEGT. The CDR3 totals 16 residues. The CDR3 nucleotides are TGTGCCAGCAGTGAGATGGCGGGAGGGCCCCAGGATACGCAGTATTTT. Translation gives CASSEMAGGPQDTQYF.

The chain recombines TRBV5-1 with TRBJ2-2; 10 bases map to TRBD2. Germline V gene data show CDR1 as SGHRS and CDR2 as YFSETQ. Unmatched junction bases numbered 3, after V lost 3 bases and J lost 1 base. This CDR3 region has 16 residues. The CDR3 bases are TGCGCCAGCAGCTGGACTAGCGGCCAGAACACCGGGGAGCTGTTTTTT. Translation: CASSWTSGQNTGELFF.

The rearrangement joins TRBV6-5 to TRBJ1-2; TRBD1 agrees at 9 bases. The length of the CDR3 is 14 residues. V gave up 5 bases and J gave up 2 bases; unmatched junction bases: 3. Germline assignment: CDR1 MNHEY and CDR2 SVGAGI. The CDR3 region has the DNA TGTGCCAGCAGTCGCGGGACAGGGAACTATGGCTACACCTTC. This sequence encodes CASSRGTGNYGYTF.